A selection of T cell receptor beta chains follows, all from one sample in a study of blood T cell repertoires in COVID-19. The protocol was immunoSEQ multiplex PCR, while the TCRdb copy is restricted to in-frame clones and leaves out a portion. The sample lists about 170,000 clones, roughly 86% occurring once. Sequenced sample: peripheral blood. The receptors were gathered from a man aged 35 to 55 who had recovered from COVID-19. Both conserved end residues are part of each CDR3. Clone size is shown for a subset of rows, as once, few, many or a class of expanded clone.

V	J	size	CDR3
TRBV7-2	TRBJ1-2	NA	CASSDPTGSGGYTF
TRBV5-4	TRBJ2-7	NA	CASSLDAIEQYF
TRBV7-2	TRBJ2-7	many	CASSPSKGAPYEQYF
TRBV7-9	TRBJ1-6	few	CASSGGERGVNSPLHF
TRBV7-2	TRBJ2-1	few	CASSLRGASGIPSYNEQFF
TRBV4-1	TRBJ1-3	NA	CASSQDLTGYSGNTIYF
TRBV3-1/TRBV3-2	TRBJ1-6	once	CASRVSGQGNNSPLHF
TRBV6-1	TRBJ1-2	NA	CASSEPRTGGYGYTF
TRBV12-3/TRBV12-4	TRBJ1-6	NA	CASSLFESSPLHF
TRBV7-8	TRBJ1-6	NA	CASSFLTQGDSPLHF
TRBV11-3	TRBJ2-7	NA	CASSRDRVSEQYF
TRBV7-2	TRBJ2-7	NA	CASSLVAGGAYEQYF
TRBV6-1	TRBJ2-3	NA	CASSDWGDRDTQYF
TRBV24-1	TRBJ2-2	NA	CATSAPTGSANTGELFF
TRBV9	TRBJ2-3	NA	CASSVASTDTQYF
TRBV12-5	TRBJ2-7	NA	CASGWERGPYEQYF
TRBV14	TRBJ1-6	NA	CASSQARTVGSSYNSPLHF
TRBV5-5	TRBJ2-7	NA	CASSPFGTSGSSYEQYF
TRBV28	TRBJ2-7	NA	CASTRDRGIREQYF
TRBV25-1	TRBJ1-4	NA	CASSPPGQGKTNEKLFF
TRBV3-1/TRBV3-2	TRBJ1-1	NA	CASSPQGRDTEAFF
TRBV9	TRBJ2-1	NA	CASSVGFQGAYNEQFF
TRBV5-4	TRBJ2-7	many	CASSLRTGSYEQYF
TRBV6-5	TRBJ2-7	NA	CASKGRRYEQYF
TRBV7-2	TRBJ2-3	NA	CASSLGSWEGTDTQYF
TRBV18	TRBJ2-5	NA	CASSPGLQETQYF
TRBV7-9	TRBJ1-4	NA	CASSLTAQGGEKLFF
TRBV5-4	TRBJ2-5	NA	CASSLEGPETQYF
TRBV19	TRBJ2-1	NA	CASSLASGKLVEFF
TRBV27	TRBJ1-2	once	CASSITQGDYGYTF
TRBV30	TRBJ2-5	NA	CAWTPGTSLRETQYF
TRBV10-3	TRBJ2-2	NA	CAISVQAGGPSAGELFF
TRBV19	TRBJ2-7	NA	CASSIQGWGSYEQYF
TRBV28	TRBJ2-1	NA	CASLAGVYNEQFF
TRBV4-1	TRBJ2-1	NA	CASSQEGAARYNEQFF
TRBV19	TRBJ2-1	few	CASSIGAGGPYNEQFF
TRBV5-1	TRBJ2-1	NA	CASSLIPGGEQFF
TRBV6-5	TRBJ1-4	NA	CASRQGDKEKLFF
TRBV19	TRBJ2-3	NA	CASSIGGQRTDTQYF
TRBV9	TRBJ2-2	NA	CASSVGGVNTGELFF
TRBV30	TRBJ1-6	NA	CAWSTHQDSPLHF
TRBV4-2	TRBJ1-5	few	CASSPGQGNQPQHF